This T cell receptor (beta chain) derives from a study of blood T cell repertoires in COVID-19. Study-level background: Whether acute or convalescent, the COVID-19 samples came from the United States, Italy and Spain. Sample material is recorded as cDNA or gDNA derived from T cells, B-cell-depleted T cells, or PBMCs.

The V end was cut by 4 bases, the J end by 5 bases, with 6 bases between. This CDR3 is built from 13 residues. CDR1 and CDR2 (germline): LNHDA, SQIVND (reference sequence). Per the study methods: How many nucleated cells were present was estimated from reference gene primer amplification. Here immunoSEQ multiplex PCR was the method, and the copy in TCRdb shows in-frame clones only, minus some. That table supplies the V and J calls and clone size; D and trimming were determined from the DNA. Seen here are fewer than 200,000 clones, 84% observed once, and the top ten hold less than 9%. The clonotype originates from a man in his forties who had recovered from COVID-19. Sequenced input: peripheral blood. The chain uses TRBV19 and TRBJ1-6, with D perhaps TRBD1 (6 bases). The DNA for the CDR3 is TGTGCCAGTAGTACAGGGGATAATTCACCCCTCCACTTT. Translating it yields CASSTGDNSPLHF.